The subject of this entry is one T cell receptor (beta chain). Its cognate antigen is unknown. The data stem from a study of T cell responses to AZD1222 COVID-19 vaccine. Study-level results: Clonal diversity may have been underestimated in mostly white British donors.

V shed 2 bases and J shed 6 bases, with 11 bases lying between them. The CDR3 is 13 amino acids. Germline CDR1 SGHTA, CDR2 FQGTGA. Generated by immunoSEQ multiplex PCR, the TCRdb table keeps only in-frame clones and is missing some. The sample has roughly 100,000 clones; 70% to 90% are singletons. The clonotype comes from an adult in good health. The V call is TRBV7-3, the J call TRBJ2-7; no definite D call. The specimen comprised peripheral blood, sampled on day 0 of AZD1222 vaccination. The CDR3 region is CASSLSLSSEQYF. CDR3 DNA sequence: TGTGCCAGCAGCTTATCTCTAAGTTCCGAGCAGTACTTC.